This TCR beta chain was identified in a study of shared clonotypes between healthy human individuals. It was about 180 ng DNA, about 30,000 T cell genomes, that sorted-subset replicate PCRs used. TCRdb keeps only in-frame clones here, not all; method: immunoSEQ multiplex PCR. The table records about 2.4 million clones, around nine tenths of them present only once. The CDR3 loop spans 14 amino acids. The V and J ends lost 4 bases and 4 bases respectively, with 15 bases between them. Germline V gives CDR1 SGHDT, CDR2 YYEEEE. This TCR derives from a young man in good health. The material sequenced was naive CD4+ T cells sorted from blood. Subset defined: CD45RA+ positively selected. The chain employs TRBV5-6 and TRBJ2-7; tentative D call: TRBD2 (5 bases). CDR3: CASSPVVSGYEQYF. The CDR3 DNA reads TGTGCCAGCAGCCCCGTCGTTTCGGGATACGAGCAGTACTTC.